What follows is one T cell receptor beta chain and its context. The source of the sample is a study of T cell changes during pregnancy in multiple sclerosis. This CDR3 region has 15 residues. Trimming cost V 0 bases and J 0 bases, with 8 bases left between them. Germline V CDR1 and CDR2: MGHRA, YSYEKL. Sequenced by immunoSEQ multiplex PCR; TCRdb stores in-frame clones only, minus some. In the table there are 65,000 to 85,000 clones, roughly 92% of which are singletons. The chain links TRBV4-1 to TRBJ2-5; D is unclear. The sequenced sample was peripheral blood, obtained in the second trimester of pregnancy. This TCR came from a female donor with multiple sclerosis, enrolled in a pregnancy study. The CDR3 nucleotides are TGCGCCAGCAGCCAAGATTTAGAGTACCAAGAGACCCAGTACTTC. Translation: CASSQDLEYQETQYF.